This T cell receptor (beta chain) was captured in a study of shared clonotypes between healthy human individuals. On the study more broadly: Per donor, CD8 memory used one plate, CD8 naive used two, CD4 memory used three and CD4 naive used three.

Study-wide findings and caveats: Non-shared clonotypes displayed generation probabilities falling below those of clonotypes present in all four donors. Generally, naive subsets came out with larger estimated richness than memory subsets. Though the depth was large, rarefaction showed that sorted-subset sequencing was incomplete.

Sequencing used immunoSEQ multiplex PCR; TCRdb keeps in-frame clones, though not all of them. The sample has 2 million to 2.5 million clones, 85% to 95% seen once. There are 16 residues in the CDR3. The V end was cut by 1 base, the J end by 2 bases, with 15 bases between. Germline CDR1 SGDLS, CDR2 YYNGEE. Concerning this clone itself: Its antigen is not identified.

This rearrangement joins TRBV9 to TRBJ2-5, with D tentatively TRBD1 or TRBD2 (5 bases each). The sequenced material came from naive CD4+ T cells from PBMCs. Regarding subset: CD45RA+ positively selected. This TCR was sampled from a young man in good health. Some clones in this sample may be carry-over from other donors' samples. CDR3 residues: CASSVTGTPTQETQYF. The CDR3 DNA sequence: TGTGCCAGCAGCGTAACCGGGACGCCGACTCAAGAGACCCAGTACTTC.